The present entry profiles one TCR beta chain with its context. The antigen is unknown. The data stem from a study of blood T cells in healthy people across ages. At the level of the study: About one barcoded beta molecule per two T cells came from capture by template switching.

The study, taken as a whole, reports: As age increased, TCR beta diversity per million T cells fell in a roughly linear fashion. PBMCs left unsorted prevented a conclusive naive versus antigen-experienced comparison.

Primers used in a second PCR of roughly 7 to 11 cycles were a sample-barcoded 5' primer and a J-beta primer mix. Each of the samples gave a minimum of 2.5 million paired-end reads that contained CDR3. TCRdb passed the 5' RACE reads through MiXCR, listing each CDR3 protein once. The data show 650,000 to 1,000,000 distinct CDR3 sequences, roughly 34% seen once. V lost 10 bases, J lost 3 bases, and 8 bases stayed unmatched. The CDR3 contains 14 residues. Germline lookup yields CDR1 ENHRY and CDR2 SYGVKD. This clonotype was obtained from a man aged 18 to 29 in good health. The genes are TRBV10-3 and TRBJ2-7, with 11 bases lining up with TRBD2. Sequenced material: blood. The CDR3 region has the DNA TGTGCCAGCCTCGCTAGCGGGGGGATCTACGAGCAGTACTTC. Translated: CASLASGGIYEQYF.